The entry that follows covers one TCR delta chain sequence. Its antigen is still unknown. No quality values exist for individual bases; no much larger clone is one base distant. The method was RT-PCR. Sequenced on an Illumina MiSeq. With CATT, TCRdb called clones again from the public reads; duplicate DNA rows were later joined. The sample table contains 250 to 350 delta-chain clones; only one count was recorded for roughly 5.2% of them. The top ten constitute about nine tenths of the sample. The CDR3 runs 16 residues from the cysteine to the phenylalanine. Only the CDR3 part of the read is kept: 48 bases, read in frame from the first base. Based on the germline V gene, the CDR1 and CDR2 sequences are TSWWSYY and QGS. V is shortened by 5 bases, J by 4 bases, and the region joining them spans 20 bases. The data were obtained in a study of gammadelta T cells in human blood (dated by TCRdb to the early 2020s). Study-wide findings and limitations: According to the study, polyclonal expansion of innate gamma-delta T cells immediately after birth appeared to be driven by microbial exposure.

The sequence was collected from a newborn. The chain joins TRDV1 to TRDJ1, with the D gene too uncertain to name. The sample consisted of Vgamma9Vdelta2 gamma-delta T cells from cord blood. The CDR3 region: CALGRVVLAPDDKLIF. Here is the DNA: TGTGCTCTTGGGCGGGTGGTCCTCGCCCCAGACGATAAACTCATCTTT.